This T cell receptor beta chain was found in a study of blood T cells in healthy people across ages. General study points: Investigators viewed diversity estimates from one million T cells as underestimates, the study reported.

Notes on this clonotype: What it binds is not known.

Germline loops: CDR1 SGHDN, CDR2 FVKESK. This CDR3 is 16 amino acids long. The V segment lost 4 bases and the J segment 3 bases; nucleotides outside the gene matches: 8. A J-beta primer mix and a sample-barcoded 5' primer were used in a second PCR of roughly 7 to 12 cycles. One entry per CDR3 protein results from TCRdb running MiXCR on the 5' RACE reads. The sample includes about a million distinct CDR3 sequences, just over 50% of them seen just once. Sequences were obtained from blood. This receptor was obtained from a woman aged 55-69 years in good health. This chain connects TRBV14 to TRBJ2-3; 9 nucleotides align to TRBD2. The CDR3 region has the DNA TGTGCCAGCAGCCTTATGAGGACTAGCGCTACAGATACGCAGTATTTT. This encodes CASSLMRTSATDTQYF.